The 8 T cell receptor beta chains in this list originate from one sample, sequenced in a study of blood T cells in healthy people across ages. Then a second PCR, running roughly 7 to 11 cycles, was carried out with a sample-barcoded 5' primer and a J-beta primer mix. TCRdb re-derived calls from the 5' RACE reads in MiXCR, one entry per CDR3 protein. The sample lists about 1.6 million distinct CDR3 sequences; approximately 32% were seen once. The sequenced sample consisted of blood. These receptors originate from a young woman in good health.

This rearrangement joins TRBV3-1 to TRBJ2-2; no clear D gene. The ends were cut back, 1 base at V and 3 bases at J, with 9 bases in the middle. CDR1 is LGHDT, CDR2 YNNKEL, per germline (reference sequence). This CDR3 comprises 15 residues. The CDR3 nucleotides read TGTGCCAGCAGCCAAGGGGTATCGGACACCGGGGAGCTGTTTTTT. This codes for CASSQGVSDTGELFF.

Comments on this clonotype: A read error is possible here, since a much larger clone lies one base away. For the CDR3, the DNA is TGTGCCAGCAGCGTACCTAGCGGCGCCAATGAGCAGTACTTC. This translates into CASSVPSGANEQYF. This chain uses TRBV9 with TRBJ2-7; 7 bases are a match to TRBD2. Trimming cost V 1 base and J 7 bases; bases outside gene matches: 8. The germline V gene encodes CDR1 SGDLS and CDR2 YYNGEE. The CDR3 has 14 residues.

This clonotype was detected a few times. This chain's CDR3 is CASSQVGRSYEQYF. In DNA form, the CDR3 reads TGCGCCAGCAGCCAAGTCGGCAGAAGCTACGAGCAGTACTTC. V and J are TRBV4-1 and TRBJ2-7; D gene ambiguous. Germline lookup yields CDR1 MGHRA and CDR2 YSYEKL. The CDR3 is made up of 14 amino acids. The ends were cut back, 1 base at V and 3 bases at J, with 10 bases in the middle.

The gene calls are TRBV7-9 and TRBJ2-7; D is undetermined. The CDR3 consists of 13 residues. Trimming stripped 4 bases from V and 7 bases from J, with 14 bases between. CDR1 is SEHNR and CDR2 is FQNEAQ in the germline V gene (reference sequence). CDR3 sequence (DNA): TGTGCCAGCAGCTCGCCGGACGGGTGGGAGCAGTACTTC. Translating it yields CASSSPDGWEQYF.

This clonotype was observed a few times. The J gene is TRBJ1-6, the V gene TRBV20-1; 7 bases are shared with TRBD1. V shed 0 bases, J shed 8 bases, and the junction held 4 bases outside the gene matches. Germline loops: CDR1 DFQATT, CDR2 SNEGSKA (reference sequence). The CDR3 runs to 14 residues. The CDR3 is CSARDRTGYSPLHF. The CDR3 DNA is TGCAGTGCTAGAGACAGGACAGGCTATTCACCCCTCCACTTT.

With regard to this clonotype: One junction end disagrees with the germline gene, perhaps due to a read error. V and J are TRBV5-1 and TRBJ1-2; D not resolved. CDR1 and CDR2 from the germline V gene are SGHRS and YFSETQ. The CDR3 runs to 16 residues. CDR3 amino acids: CVSSLIPHPKNYGYTF. DNA of the CDR3: TGCGTCAGCAGCTTGATCCCGCATCCGAAGAACTATGGCTACACCTTC.

The V and J genes are TRBV7-4 and TRBJ2-7; 8 bases map to TRBD2. Trimming at V came to 5 bases and at J to 3 bases, leaving 12 bases not matched to a gene. Germline V gene data show CDR1 as SGHVT and CDR2 as SQSDAQ. CDR3 length: 16 amino acids. The CDR3 coding sequence is TGTGCCAGCAGCGCTCCGGAGCGGGAGAAGAACTACGAGCAGTACTTC. It specifies CASSAPEREKNYEQYF.

This chain connects TRBV6-6 to TRBJ1-2; TRBD1 agrees at 7 bases. CDR1 and CDR2 from the germline V gene are MNHNY and SVGAGI (reference sequence). V shed 6 bases and J 4 bases; nucleotides not matched to a gene: 11. This CDR3 is 15 amino acids long. As DNA, the CDR3 is TGTGCCAGCAGCCAAGGACAGGTCCTCGGCTATGGCTACACCTTC. This translates into CASSQGQVLGYGYTF.